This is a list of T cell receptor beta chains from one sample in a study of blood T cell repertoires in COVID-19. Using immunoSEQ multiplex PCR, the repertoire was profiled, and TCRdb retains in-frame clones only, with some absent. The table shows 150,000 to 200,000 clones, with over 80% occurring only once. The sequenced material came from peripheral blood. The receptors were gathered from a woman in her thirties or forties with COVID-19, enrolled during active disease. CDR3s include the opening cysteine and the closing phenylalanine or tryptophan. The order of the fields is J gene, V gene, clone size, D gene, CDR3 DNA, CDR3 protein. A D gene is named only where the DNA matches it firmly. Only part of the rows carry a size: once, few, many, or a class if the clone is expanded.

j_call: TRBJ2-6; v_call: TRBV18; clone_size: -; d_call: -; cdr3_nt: TGTGCCAGCTCACAAACCCCGTTTTCTTCGGGTCACTCTGGGGCCAACGTCCTGACTTTC; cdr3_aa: CASSQTPFSSGHSGANVLTF
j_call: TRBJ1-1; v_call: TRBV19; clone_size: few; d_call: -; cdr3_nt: TGTGCCAGTAGTATAGATGGTCGAGGGCTCACTGAAGCTTTCTTT; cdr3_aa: CASSIDGRGLTEAFF
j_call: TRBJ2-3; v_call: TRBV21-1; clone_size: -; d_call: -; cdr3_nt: TGTGCCAGCAGCAAAATAGGGACTAGCGGGAGGGGGGGCCCAGATACGCAGTATTTT; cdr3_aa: CASSKIGTSGRGGPDTQYF
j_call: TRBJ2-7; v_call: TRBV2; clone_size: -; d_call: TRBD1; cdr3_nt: TGTGCCAGCAGGTCCCAGGGGGCTAGGGAGCAGTACTTC; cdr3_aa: CASRSQGAREQYF
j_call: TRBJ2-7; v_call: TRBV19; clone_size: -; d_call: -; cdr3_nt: TGTGCCAGTAGTATAGGCGCTGCCTCCTACGAGCAGTACTTC; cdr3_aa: CASSIGAASYEQYF
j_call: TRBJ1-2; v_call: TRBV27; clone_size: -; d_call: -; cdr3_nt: TGTGCCAGCAGCTCTGCGGCAAATGGCTACACCTTC; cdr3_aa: CASSSAANGYTF
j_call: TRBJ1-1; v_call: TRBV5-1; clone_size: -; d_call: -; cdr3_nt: TGCGCCAGCAGCTTGGCTCTCCGGGACACCGACACTGAAGCTTTCTTT; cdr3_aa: CASSLALRDTDTEAFF
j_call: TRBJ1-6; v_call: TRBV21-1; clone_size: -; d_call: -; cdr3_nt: TGTGCCAGCGGCAGTTGGGGGGAAAATTCACCCCTCCACTTT; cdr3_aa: CASGSWGENSPLHF
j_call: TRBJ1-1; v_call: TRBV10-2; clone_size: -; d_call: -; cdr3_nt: TGCGCCAGCAGTGCACAGAGGGCCACTGAAGCTTTCTTT; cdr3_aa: CASSAQRATEAFF
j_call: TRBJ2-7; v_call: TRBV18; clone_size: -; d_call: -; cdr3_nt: TGTGCCAGCTCACCCATCTCCTACGAGCAGTACTTC; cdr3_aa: CASSPISYEQYF
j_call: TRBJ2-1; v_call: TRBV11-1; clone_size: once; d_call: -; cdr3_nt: TGTGCCAGCAGCTTCACCTACTCCTACAATGAGCAGTTCTTC; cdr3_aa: CASSFTYSYNEQFF
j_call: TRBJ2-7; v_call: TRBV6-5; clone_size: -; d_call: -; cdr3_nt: TGTGCCAGCAGTTACGTCCAGGGCACCTACGAGCAGTACTTC; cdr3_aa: CASSYVQGTYEQYF
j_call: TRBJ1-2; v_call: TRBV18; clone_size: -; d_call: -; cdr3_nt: TGTGCCAGCTCACCAGGGGCAGTAATCGGCTACACCTTC; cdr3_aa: CASSPGAVIGYTF
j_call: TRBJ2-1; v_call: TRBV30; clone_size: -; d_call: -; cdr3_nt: TGTGCCTGGACCTCACCTCAGGAGGGGGGGAACAATGAGCAGTTCTTC; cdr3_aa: CAWTSPQEGGNNEQFF
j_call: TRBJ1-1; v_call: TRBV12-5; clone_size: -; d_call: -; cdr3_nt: TGTGCTAGTGCCACGGGGATAGCGAACACTGAAGCTTTCTTT; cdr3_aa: CASATGIANTEAFF
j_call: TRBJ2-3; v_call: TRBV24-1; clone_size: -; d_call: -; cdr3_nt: TGTGCCACCAGTGATGAAAACTCACGAGGCTCCACAGATACGCAGTATTTT; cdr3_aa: CATSDENSRGSTDTQYF
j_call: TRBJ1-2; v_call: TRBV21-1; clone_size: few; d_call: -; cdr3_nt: TGTGCCAGCAGCTTCCTAGACCGGGACAGGGGACCCTTCTATGGCTACACCTTC; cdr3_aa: CASSFLDRDRGPFYGYTF
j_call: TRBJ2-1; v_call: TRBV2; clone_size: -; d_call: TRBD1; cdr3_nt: TGTGCCAGCATGGGACAGGGCTACAATGAGCAGTTCTTC; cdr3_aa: CASMGQGYNEQFF
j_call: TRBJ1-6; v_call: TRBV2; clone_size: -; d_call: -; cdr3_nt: TGTGCCAGCAGTTTGCGCGGGGCTAATTCACCCCTCCACTTT; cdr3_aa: CASSLRGANSPLHF
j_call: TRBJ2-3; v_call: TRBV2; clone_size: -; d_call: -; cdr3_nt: TGTGCCAGCGATCGGGTTGCAGATACGCAGTATTTT; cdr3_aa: CASDRVADTQYF
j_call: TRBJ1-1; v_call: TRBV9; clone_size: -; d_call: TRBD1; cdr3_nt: TGTGCCAGCAGCGCGCTGACAGGGGCGAGCCTGGACACTGAAGCTTTCTTT; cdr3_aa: CASSALTGASLDTEAFF
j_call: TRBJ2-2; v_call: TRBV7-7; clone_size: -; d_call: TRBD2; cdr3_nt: TGTGCTAGCAGCTTACAGCGGGAGTTCGGGGAGCTGTTTTTT; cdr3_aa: CASSLQREFGELFF
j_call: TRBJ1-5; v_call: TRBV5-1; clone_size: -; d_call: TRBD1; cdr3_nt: TGCGCCAGCAGCGACGGGACAGGGTTGAATCAGCCCCAGCATTTT; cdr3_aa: CASSDGTGLNQPQHF
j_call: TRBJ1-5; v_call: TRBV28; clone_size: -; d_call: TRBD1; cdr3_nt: TGTGCCAGCAGTTACAGGGGGGGAGGACAGCCCCAGCATTTT; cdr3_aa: CASSYRGGGQPQHF
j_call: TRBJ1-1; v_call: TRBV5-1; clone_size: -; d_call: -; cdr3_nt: TGCGCCAGCAGACTAACAGGGATGAACACTGAAGCTTTCTTT; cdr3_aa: CASRLTGMNTEAFF
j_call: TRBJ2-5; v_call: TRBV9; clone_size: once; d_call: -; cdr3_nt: TGTGCCAGCAGCTCCAAAGACTTGCGAGAGACCCAGTACTTC; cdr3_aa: CASSSKDLRETQYF
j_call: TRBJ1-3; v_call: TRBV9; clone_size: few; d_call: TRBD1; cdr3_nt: TGTGCCAGCAGCCCGAGGCCGGGACAGGCTCTTTGGGAAGGAAACACCATATATTTT; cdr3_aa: CASSPRPGQALWEGNTIYF
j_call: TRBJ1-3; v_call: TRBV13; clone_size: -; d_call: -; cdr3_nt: TGTGCCAGCAGCTTGGAGGGCCCGTATAGCACCATATATTTT; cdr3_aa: CASSLEGPYSTIYF
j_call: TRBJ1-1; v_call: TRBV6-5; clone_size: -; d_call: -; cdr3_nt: TGTGCCAGCCACGCACAGGTGAACACTGAAGCTTTCTTT; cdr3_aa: CASHAQVNTEAFF
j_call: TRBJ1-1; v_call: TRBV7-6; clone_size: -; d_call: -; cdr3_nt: TGTGCCAGCAGCTTAGGACAGATCTACACTGAAGCTTTCTTT; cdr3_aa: CASSLGQIYTEAFF
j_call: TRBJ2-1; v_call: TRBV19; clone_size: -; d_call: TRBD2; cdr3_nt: TGTGCCAGTAGTCGCCAGACTAGCGTGACTTGGGGTGAGCAGTTCTTC; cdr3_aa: CASSRQTSVTWGEQFF
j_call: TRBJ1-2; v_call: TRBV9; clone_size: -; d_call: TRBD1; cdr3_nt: TGTGCCAGCAGCCCCGAGACAGGGGGCGGCTACACCTTC; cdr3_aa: CASSPETGGGYTF
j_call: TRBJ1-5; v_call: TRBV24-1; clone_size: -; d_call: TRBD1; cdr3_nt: TGTGCCACCAACACCCCGGGACAGGCACGCTCCAATCAGCCCCAGCATTTT; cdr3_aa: CATNTPGQARSNQPQHF
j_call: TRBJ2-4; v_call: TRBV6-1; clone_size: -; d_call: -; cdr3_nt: TGTGCCAGCAGTGATAGGACAAGGAAAAACATTCAGTACTTC; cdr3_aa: CASSDRTRKNIQYF
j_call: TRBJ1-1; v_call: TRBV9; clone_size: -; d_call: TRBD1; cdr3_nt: TGTGCCAGCAGCGTACAGGGGGGGAACACTGAAGCTTTCTTT; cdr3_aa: CASSVQGGNTEAFF
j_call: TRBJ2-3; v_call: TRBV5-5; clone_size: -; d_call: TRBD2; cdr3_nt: TGTGCCAGCAGCTTGGTACTAGCGGGGGCAGATACGCAGTATTTT; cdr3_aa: CASSLVLAGADTQYF
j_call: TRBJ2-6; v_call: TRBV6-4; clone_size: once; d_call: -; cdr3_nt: TGTGCCAGCAGTGGACATAACTCTGGGGCCAACGTCCTGACTTTC; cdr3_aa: CASSGHNSGANVLTF
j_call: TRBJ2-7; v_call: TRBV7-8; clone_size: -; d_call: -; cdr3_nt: TGTGCCAGCAGCTTAGGGGGCAGCACCTACGAGCAGTACTTC; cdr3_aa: CASSLGGSTYEQYF
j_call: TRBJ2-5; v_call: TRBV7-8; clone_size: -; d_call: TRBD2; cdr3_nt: TGTGCCAGCAGCCCCGGGACTAGCGTTCGACAAGAGACCCAGTACTTC; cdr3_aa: CASSPGTSVRQETQYF
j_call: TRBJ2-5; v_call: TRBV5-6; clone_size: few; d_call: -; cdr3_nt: TGTGCCAGCAATCCGGGAGTGGGGGAGACCCAGTACTTC; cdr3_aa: CASNPGVGETQYF
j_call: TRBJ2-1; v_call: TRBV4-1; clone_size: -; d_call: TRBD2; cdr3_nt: TGCGCCAGCAGCCAAGAACCGGGACTAGCATACAATGAGCAGTTCTTC; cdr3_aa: CASSQEPGLAYNEQFF
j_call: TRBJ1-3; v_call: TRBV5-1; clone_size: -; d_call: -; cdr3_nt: TGCGCCAGCAGCGACGTCTTACAGAGCTCTGGAAACACCATATATTTT; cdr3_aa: CASSDVLQSSGNTIYF
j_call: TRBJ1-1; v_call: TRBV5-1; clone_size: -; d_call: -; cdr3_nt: TGCGCCAGCACGCCGATGCGGGGTCTGCCTCAAGCTTTCTTT; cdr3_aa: CASTPMRGLPQAFF
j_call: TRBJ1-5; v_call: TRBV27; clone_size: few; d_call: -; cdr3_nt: TGTGCCAGCAGTTTATTAGGCAGGAGCAATCAGCCCCAGCATTTT; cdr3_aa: CASSLLGRSNQPQHF
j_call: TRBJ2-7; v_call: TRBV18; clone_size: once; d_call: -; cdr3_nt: TGTGCCAGCTCACTCGACAGTGGGAACGAGCAGTACTTC; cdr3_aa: CASSLDSGNEQYF
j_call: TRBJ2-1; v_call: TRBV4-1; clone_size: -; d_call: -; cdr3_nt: TGCGCCAGCCGTCCATTGGGCGGGTACAATGAGCAGTTCTTC; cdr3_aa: CASRPLGGYNEQFF
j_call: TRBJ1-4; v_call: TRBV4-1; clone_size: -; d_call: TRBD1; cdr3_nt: TGCGCCAGCAGCCAGACAGGGTTCGGGGTGTTTTTT; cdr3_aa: CASSQTGFGVFF
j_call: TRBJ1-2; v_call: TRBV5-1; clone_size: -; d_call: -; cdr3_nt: TGCGCCAGCAGTCGCGACAGTTTTAACTATGGCTACACCTTC; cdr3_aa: CASSRDSFNYGYTF
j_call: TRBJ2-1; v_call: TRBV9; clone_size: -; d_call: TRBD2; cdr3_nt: TGTGCCAGCAGCGTCCCTAGCGGCTCCTACAATGAGCAGTTCTTC; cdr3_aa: CASSVPSGSYNEQFF
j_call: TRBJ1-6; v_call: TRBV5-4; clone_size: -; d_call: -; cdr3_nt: TGTGCCAGCAGCTTTGGGAAAGGCCGACAGCAGTCCCCCAATTCACCCCTCCACTTT; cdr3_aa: CASSFGKGRQQSPNSPLHF
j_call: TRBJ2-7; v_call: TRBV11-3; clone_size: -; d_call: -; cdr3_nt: TGTGCCAGCAGCTTAGAGGATAGCGTCTACGAGCAGTACTTC; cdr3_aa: CASSLEDSVYEQYF
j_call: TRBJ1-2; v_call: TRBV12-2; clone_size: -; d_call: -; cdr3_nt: TGTGCAAGTCGCTTAGTGTTCTGGGACAGGGGTTTACAGCAATATGGCTACACCTTC; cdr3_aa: CASRLVFWDRGLQQYGYTF